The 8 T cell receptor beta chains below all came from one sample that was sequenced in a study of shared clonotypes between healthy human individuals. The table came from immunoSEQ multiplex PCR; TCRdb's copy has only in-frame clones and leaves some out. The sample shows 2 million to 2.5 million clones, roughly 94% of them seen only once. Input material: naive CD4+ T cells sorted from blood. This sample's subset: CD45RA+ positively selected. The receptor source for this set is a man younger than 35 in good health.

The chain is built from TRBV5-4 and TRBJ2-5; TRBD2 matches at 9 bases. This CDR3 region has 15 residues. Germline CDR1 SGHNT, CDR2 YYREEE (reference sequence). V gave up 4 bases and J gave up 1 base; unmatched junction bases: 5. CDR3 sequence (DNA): TGTGCCAGCAGCCAGGGACTAGCCTTCCAAGAGACCCAGTACTTC. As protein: CASSQGLAFQETQYF.

CDR3 amino acids: CAISASGENTGELFF. The CDR3 bases are TGTGCCATCAGTGCAAGCGGAGAGAACACCGGGGAGCTGTTTTTT. The V call is TRBV10-3, the J call TRBJ2-2; D perhaps matches TRBD2 (5 bases). Germline V gene lookup returns CDR1 ENHRY and CDR2 SYGVKD. The CDR3 runs to 15 residues. Trimming removed 4 bases at V and 1 base at J, with 10 bases between.

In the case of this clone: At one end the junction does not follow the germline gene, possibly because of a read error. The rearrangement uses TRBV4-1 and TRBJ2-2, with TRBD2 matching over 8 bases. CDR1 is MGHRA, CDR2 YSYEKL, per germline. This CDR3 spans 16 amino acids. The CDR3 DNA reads TGCGCCAGCAGCCAAGATCCGGGAGGGAACGCCGGGGAGCTGTTTTTT. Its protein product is CASSQDPGGNAGELFF.

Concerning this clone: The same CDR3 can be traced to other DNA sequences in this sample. As DNA, the CDR3 is TGCGCCAGCAGCCTTGGCGAAAAACTGTTTTTT. Protein: CASSLGEKLFF. V is TRBV5-1 and J is TRBJ1-4; D unclear. The CDR3 totals 11 residues. The V gene lost 4 bases and the J gene lost 8 bases, with 6 bases spanning the gap. Germline lookup yields CDR1 SGHRS and CDR2 YFSETQ.

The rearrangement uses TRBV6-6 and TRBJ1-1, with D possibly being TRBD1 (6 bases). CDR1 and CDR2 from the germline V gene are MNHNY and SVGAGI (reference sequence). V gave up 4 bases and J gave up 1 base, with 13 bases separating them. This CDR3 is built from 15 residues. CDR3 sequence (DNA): TGTGCCAGCAGTTCAGGGGAGCGTCGGAACACTGAAGCTTTCTTT. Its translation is CASSSGERRNTEAFF.

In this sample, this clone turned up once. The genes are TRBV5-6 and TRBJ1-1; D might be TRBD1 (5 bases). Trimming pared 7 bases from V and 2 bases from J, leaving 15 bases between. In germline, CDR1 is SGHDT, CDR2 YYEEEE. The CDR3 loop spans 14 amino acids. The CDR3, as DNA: TGTGCCAGCGCTCTTGGGGACGGTAACACTGAAGCTTTCTTT. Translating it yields CASALGDGNTEAFF.

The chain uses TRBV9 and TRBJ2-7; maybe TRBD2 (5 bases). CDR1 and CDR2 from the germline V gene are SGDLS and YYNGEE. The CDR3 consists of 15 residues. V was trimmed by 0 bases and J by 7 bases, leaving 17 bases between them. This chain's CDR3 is CASSVEGVARDEQYF. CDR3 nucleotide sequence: TGTGCCAGCAGCGTAGAAGGAGTAGCGAGGGATGAGCAGTACTTC.

CDR3 in amino acids: CASSPVVTDTQYF. CDR3 bases: TGTGCCAGCAGCCCCGTAGTTACAGATACGCAGTATTTT. V is TRBV11-2 and J is TRBJ2-3; D ambiguous. This CDR3 has 13 amino acids. V shed 5 bases and J shed 3 bases, with 9 bases lying between them. Germline CDR1 SGHAT, CDR2 FQNNGV. Based on the CDR3 plus reference TRBV11-2 and TRBJ2-3, the full variable domain is EAGVAQSPRYKIIEKRQSVAFWCNPISGHATLYWYQQILGQGPKLLIQFQNNGVVDDSQLPKDRFSAERLKGVDSTLKIQPAKLEDSAVYLCASSPVVTDTQYFGPGTRLTVL.